These T cell receptor beta chains were read from a single sample in a study of blood T cells in healthy people across ages. TCRdb reprocessed the 5' RACE reads with MiXCR, giving one entry per CDR3 protein. The repertoire consists of 600,000 to 850,000 distinct CDR3 sequences, with 25% occurring once and the leading ten covering 9.4%. The same sample was also studied in work on T cells of mothers and their children.

Sequences were obtained from blood. All receptors come from a boy under 18 in good health. Both conserved end residues are part of each CDR3. Fields, in order: V gene, D gene, J gene, clone size, CDR3 protein, CDR3 DNA. D genes are given only for firm matches. Clone sizes are given selectively: once, few, many, or a class where the clone is expanded.

>TRBV27|NA|TRBJ2-7|few
CASSPTGTTPYEQYF
TGTGCCAGCAGTCCTACCGGGACAACACCTTACGAGCAGTACTTC
>TRBV28|NA|TRBJ2-7|NA
CASSSWSSYEQYF
TGTGCCAGCAGCTCCTGGAGCTCCTACGAGCAGTACTTC
>TRBV4-3|NA|TRBJ2-7|NA
CASSQDLTNYEQYF
TGCGCCAGCAGCCAAGATCTGACGAACTACGAGCAGTACTTC
>TRBV12-3/TRBV12-4|NA|TRBJ1-4|NA
CASKVPYEKLFF
TGTGCCAGCAAAGTCCCGTATGAAAAACTGTTTTTT
>TRBV12-5|NA|TRBJ2-5|few
CASALPTAGIQETQYF
TGTGCTAGTGCCCTCCCCACGGCGGGGATCCAAGAGACCCAGTACTTC
>TRBV20-1|NA|TRBJ2-7|NA
CSARDSGVSSYEQYF
TGCAGTGCTAGAGATTCGGGGGTCAGCTCCTACGAGCAGTACTTC
>TRBV7-9|NA|TRBJ1-6|NA
CASSFGLNSPLHF
TGTGCCAGCAGCTTCGGCTTAAATTCACCCCTCCACTTT
>TRBV29-1|TRBD1|TRBJ2-7|few
CSVDWDRGEQYF
TGCAGCGTTGATTGGGACAGGGGCGAGCAGTACTTC
>TRBV20-1|NA|TRBJ1-5|few
CSATDRSYQPQHF
TGCAGTGCTACAGACAGGAGCTACCAGCCCCAGCATTTT
>TRBV20-1|NA|TRBJ1-1|few
CSARAHIEGPNTEAFF
TGCAGTGCTAGAGCCCACATTGAGGGACCGAACACTGAAGCTTTCTTT
>TRBV6-4|TRBD1|TRBJ1-2|NA
CASSEGQSYGYTF
TGTGCCAGCAGTGAGGGACAGTCCTATGGCTACACCTTC
>TRBV7-9|NA|TRBJ2-1|NA
CASSLLPGLYNEQFF
TGTGCCAGCAGCTTATTACCGGGGCTCTACAATGAGCAGTTCTTC
>TRBV5-6|TRBD1|TRBJ2-7|few
CASSLGGTASYEQYF
TGTGCCAGCAGCTTGGGGGGGACAGCTTCCTACGAGCAGTACTTC
>TRBV29-1|TRBD1|TRBJ2-1|NA
CSVRDRVLGYNEQFF
TGCAGCGTTAGAGACAGGGTACTGGGCTACAATGAGCAGTTCTTC
>TRBV7-2|TRBD2|TRBJ2-5|NA
CASSLRTSGGGETQYF
TGTGCCAGCAGCTTAAGGACTAGCGGGGGAGGGGAGACCCAGTACTTC
>TRBV20-1|TRBD1|TRBJ2-7|few
CSADLGQGYDEQYF
TGCAGTGCCGACCTGGGACAGGGGTACGACGAGCAGTACTTC
>TRBV4-1|TRBD1|TRBJ1-6|NA
CASSLGPGTAGSPLHF
TGCGCCAGCAGCCTCGGACCCGGGACAGCGGGTTCACCCCTCCACTTT
>TRBV4-3|TRBD1|TRBJ2-7|NA
CASSQGASGQGVYEQYF
TGCGCCAGCAGCCAAGGCGCCTCCGGACAGGGAGTTTACGAGCAGTACTTC
>TRBV7-8|TRBD2|TRBJ2-1|NA
CASSTTSPHRGREVSDEQFF
TGTGCCAGCTCAACCACTAGCCCACATCGTGGGCGGGAGGTTTCGGATGAGCAGTTCTTC
>TRBV19|TRBD2|TRBJ2-1|NA
CASSSSGVHNEQFF
TGTGCCAGTAGCTCTAGCGGGGTCCACAATGAGCAGTTCTTC